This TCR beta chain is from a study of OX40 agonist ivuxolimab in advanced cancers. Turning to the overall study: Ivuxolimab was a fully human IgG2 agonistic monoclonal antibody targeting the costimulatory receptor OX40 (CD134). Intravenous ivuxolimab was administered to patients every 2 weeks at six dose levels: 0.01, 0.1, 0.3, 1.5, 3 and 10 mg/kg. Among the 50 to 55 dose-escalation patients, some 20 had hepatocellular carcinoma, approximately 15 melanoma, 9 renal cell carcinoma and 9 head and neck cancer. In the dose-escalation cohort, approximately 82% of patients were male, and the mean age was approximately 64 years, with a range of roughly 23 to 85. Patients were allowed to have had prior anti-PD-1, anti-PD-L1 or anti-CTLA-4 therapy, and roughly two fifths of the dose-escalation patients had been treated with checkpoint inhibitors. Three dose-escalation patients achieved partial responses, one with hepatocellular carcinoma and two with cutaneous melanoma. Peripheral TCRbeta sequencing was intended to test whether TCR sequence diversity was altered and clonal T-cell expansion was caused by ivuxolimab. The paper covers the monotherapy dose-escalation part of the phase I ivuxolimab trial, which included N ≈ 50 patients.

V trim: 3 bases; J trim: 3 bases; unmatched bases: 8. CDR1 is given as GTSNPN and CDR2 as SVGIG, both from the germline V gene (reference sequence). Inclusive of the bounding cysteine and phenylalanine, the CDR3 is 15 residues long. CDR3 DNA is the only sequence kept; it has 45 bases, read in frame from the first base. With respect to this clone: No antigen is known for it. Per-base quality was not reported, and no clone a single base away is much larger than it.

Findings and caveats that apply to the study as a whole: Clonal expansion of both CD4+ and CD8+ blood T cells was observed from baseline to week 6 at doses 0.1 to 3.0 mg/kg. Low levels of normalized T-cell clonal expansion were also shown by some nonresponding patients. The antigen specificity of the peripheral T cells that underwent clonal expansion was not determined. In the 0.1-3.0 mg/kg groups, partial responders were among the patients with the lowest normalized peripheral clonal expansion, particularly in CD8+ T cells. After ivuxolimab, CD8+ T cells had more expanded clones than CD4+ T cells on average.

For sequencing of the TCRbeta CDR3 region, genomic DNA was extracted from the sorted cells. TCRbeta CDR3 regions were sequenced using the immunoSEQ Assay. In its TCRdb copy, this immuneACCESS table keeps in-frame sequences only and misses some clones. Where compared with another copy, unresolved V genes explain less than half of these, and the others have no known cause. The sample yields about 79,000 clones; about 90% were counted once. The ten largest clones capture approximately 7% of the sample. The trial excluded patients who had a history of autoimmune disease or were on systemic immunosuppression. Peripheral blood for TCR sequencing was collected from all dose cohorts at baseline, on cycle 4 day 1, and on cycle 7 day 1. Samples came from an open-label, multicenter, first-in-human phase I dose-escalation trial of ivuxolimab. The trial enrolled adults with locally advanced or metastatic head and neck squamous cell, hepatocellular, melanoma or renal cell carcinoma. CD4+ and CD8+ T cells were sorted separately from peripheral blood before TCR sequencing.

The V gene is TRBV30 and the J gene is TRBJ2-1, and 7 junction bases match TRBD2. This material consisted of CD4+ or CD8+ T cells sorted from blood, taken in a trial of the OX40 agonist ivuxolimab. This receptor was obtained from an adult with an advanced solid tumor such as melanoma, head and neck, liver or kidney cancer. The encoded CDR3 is CAWRRSGIIYNEQFF. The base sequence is TGTGCCTGGAGAAGAAGCGGGATAATCTACAATGAGCAGTTCTTC. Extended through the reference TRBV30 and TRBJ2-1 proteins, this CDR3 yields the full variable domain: SQTIHQWPATLVQPVGSPLSLECTVEGTSNPNLYWYRQAAGRGLQLLFYSVGIGQISSEVPQNLSASRPQDRQFILSSKKLLLSDSGFYLCAWRRSGIIYNEQFFGPGTRLTVL.